A single sample gave rise to the 20 T cell receptor beta chains below, sequenced in a study of control samples from healthy donors and cancer patients. Here immunoSEQ multiplex PCR was the method, and the copy in TCRdb shows in-frame clones only, minus some. In total, the table holds roughly 190,000 clones. The sequencing input was blood. All receptors come from a woman in her 30s in good health.

The chain employs TRBV4-1 and TRBJ2-2, with D possibly called TRBD1 or TRBD2 (7 bases each). The length of the CDR3 is 15 residues. Trimming took off 2 bases at V and 4 bases at J, with 11 bases between the two ends. CDR1 and CDR2 from the germline V gene are MGHRA and YSYEKL. This CDR3 is CASSQQGGSTGELFF. CDR3 bases: TGCGCCAGCAGCCAACAGGGGGGGAGCACCGGGGAGCTGTTTTTT.

The chain is built from TRBV12-3 or TRBV12-4 and TRBJ1-5; no reliable D call. Trimming cost V 6 bases and J 8 bases, with 11 bases left between them. The CDR3 has 12 residues. CDR3 protein: CASSRPYEPQHF. The DNA of the CDR3 is TGTGCCAGCAGCCGTCCATACGAGCCCCAGCATTTT.

This chain uses TRBV6-5 with TRBJ1-4, with D uncertain. CDR1 and CDR2 from the germline V gene are MNHEY and SVGAGI. The V and J ends lost 6 bases and 6 bases respectively, with 17 bases between them. There are 15 residues in the CDR3. Written as DNA, the CDR3 is TGTGCCAGCAGGATCGTACCAGAGTCGGATGAAAAACTGTTTTTT. This sequence encodes CASRIVPESDEKLFF.

The chain has TRBV18 and TRBJ2-5; no firm D call. V was trimmed by 0 bases and J by 4 bases, leaving 15 bases between them. The CDR3 runs to 16 residues. Germline V CDR1 and CDR2: KGHSH, LQKENI. CDR3 amino acids: CASSPPGYQHGETQYF. The CDR3 DNA reads as TGTGCCAGCTCACCACCGGGATACCAGCATGGAGAGACCCAGTACTTC.

The chain employs TRBV7-2 and TRBJ2-3, with 10 bases that match TRBD2. Germline loops: CDR1 SGHTA, CDR2 FQGNSA. The V segment lost 5 bases and the J segment 1 base; nucleotides outside the gene matches: 6. The CDR3 is made up of 16 amino acids. The CDR3 region has the DNA TGTGCCAGCAGCCCACACGGGACTAGCGGCACAGATACGCAGTATTTT. It specifies CASSPHGTSGTDTQYF.

This rearrangement joins TRBV19 to TRBJ1-5; a possible D gene is TRBD1 (5 bases). This CDR3 has 14 amino acids. V dropped 5 bases and J dropped 1 base, with 9 bases sitting between them. Germline CDR1 is LNHDA and CDR2 is SQIVND (reference sequence). The CDR3: CASSAEGSNQPQHF. As DNA, the CDR3 is TGTGCCAGTAGTGCTGAGGGGAGCAATCAGCCCCAGCATTTT. Together with reference TRBV19 and TRBJ1-5, the CDR3 gives the full variable domain: DGGITQSPKYLFRKEGQNVTLSCEQNLNHDAMYWYRQDPGQGLRLIYYSQIVNDFQKGDIAEGYSVSREKKESFPLTVTSAQKNPTAFYLCASSAEGSNQPQHFGDGTRLSIL.

The chain carries TRBV28 and TRBJ1-2; no clear D gene. The V end was cut by 6 bases, the J end by 4 bases, with 12 bases between. The CDR3 extends over 13 amino acids. Germline CDR1 MDHEN, CDR2 SYDVKM. The CDR3 here is CASRGRWLYGYTF. The CDR3 DNA reads TGTGCCAGCAGGGGAAGGTGGCTCTATGGCTACACCTTC.

The chain employs TRBV12-3 or TRBV12-4 and TRBJ1-5, with 7 nucleotides matching TRBD1. This CDR3 contains 13 residues. Germline trimming cut 8 bases from V and 6 bases from J; bases unmatched to any gene: 7. The CDR3 protein is CASATGVGQPQHF. Written as DNA, the CDR3 is TGTGCCAGCGCTACAGGGGTTGGTCAGCCCCAGCATTTT.

The V gene is TRBV5-6, the J gene TRBJ2-3, with D unresolved. The germline gives CDR1 SGHDT, CDR2 YYEEEE. This CDR3 region has 14 residues. Trimming cost V 2 bases and J 4 bases, with 11 bases left between them. The chain's CDR3 is CASSFVGLSDTQYF. The CDR3 DNA reads TGTGCCAGCAGCTTTGTGGGATTATCAGATACGCAGTATTTT.

The V call is TRBV15, the J call TRBJ2-7, with 9 nucleotides matching TRBD1. Germline CDR1 and CDR2: LNHNV and YYDKDF (reference sequence). V was pared by 0 bases and J by 6 bases, with 6 bases of the junction left unmatched. The CDR3 loop spans 15 amino acids. DNA of the CDR3: TGTGCCACCAGCAGAGAAGGGACAGGGTGGGGCGAGCAGTACTTC. Its protein is CATSREGTGWGEQYF. The whole variable domain, remainder taken from reference TRBV15 and TRBJ2-7, is DAMVIQNPRYQVTQFGKPVTLSCSQTLNHNVMYWYQQKSSQAPKLLFHYYDKDFNNEADTPDNFQSRRPNTSFCFLDIRSPGLGDTAMYLCATSREGTGWGEQYFGPGTRLTVT.

The CDR3 spells CASSYRRLSGANVLTF. The DNA for the CDR3 is TGTGCCAGCAGCTATCGGCGGCTTTCTGGGGCCAACGTCCTGACTTTC. V gene TRBV7-9 combines with J gene TRBJ2-6; D is uncertain. The CDR3 has 16 amino acids. Trimming removed 4 bases from V and 1 base from J, with 11 bases in between. From germline, CDR1 is SEHNR and CDR2 FQNEAQ (reference sequence).

V usage is TRBV30 and J usage is TRBJ1-1; no reliable D call. V lost 2 bases to trimming and J lost 1 base, with 8 bases between them. CDR3 length equals 13 residues. CDR1 GTSNPN and CDR2 SVGIG come from the germline V gene (reference sequence). CDR3 amino acids: CAWSKAGNTEAFF. The CDR3 DNA reads TGTGCCTGGAGTAAAGCCGGGAACACTGAAGCTTTCTTT.

This rearrangement joins TRBV4-1 to TRBJ1-5, with D tentatively TRBD1 (5 bases). V lost 1 base to trimming and J lost 8 bases, with 12 bases between them. The CDR3 runs 14 residues. Germline values: CDR1 MGHRA, CDR2 YSYEKL. The CDR3 DNA sequence: TGCGCCAGCAGCCAAGTTCGAACAGGTGAGCCCCAGCATTTT. Translation gives CASSQVRTGEPQHF.

V gene TRBV27 combines with J gene TRBJ1-5, with D uncertain. Germline V lookup: CDR1 MNHEY, CDR2 SMNVEV (reference sequence). V was shortened by 4 bases and J by 4 bases, with 11 bases between the two germline ends. The CDR3 length is 14 residues. CDR3 nucleotides: TGTGCCAGCAGTTCTGAAAGTCGGAATCAGCCCCAGCATTTT. Translating it yields CASSSESRNQPQHF.

The V call is TRBV11-2, the J call TRBJ2-3, with D uncertain. V was cut by 5 bases and J by 2 bases, with 2 bases left in between. The CDR3 spans 11 residues. From germline, CDR1 is SGHAT and CDR2 FQNNGV. The CDR3 is CASSHTDTQYF. CDR3 nucleotides: TGTGCCAGCAGCCACACAGATACGCAGTATTTT.

The chain links TRBV9 to TRBJ1-6; weak D call: TRBD1 (5 bases). The CDR3 runs 13 residues. CDR1 and CDR2 (germline): SGDLS, YYNGEE. V lost 5 bases to trimming and J lost 13 bases, with 16 bases between them. CDR3 sequence: CASSLSGGGPLHF. The CDR3, as DNA: TGTGCCAGCAGTCTATCCGGGGGGGGGCCCCTCCACTTT.

This chain links TRBV7-9 with TRBJ2-3, with D perhaps TRBD1 or TRBD2 (6 bases each). V lost 5 bases and J lost 2, with 11 bases in between. This CDR3 spans 14 amino acids. In germline, CDR1 is SEHNR, CDR2 FQNEAQ (reference sequence). CDR3 in DNA: TGTGCCAGCAGCCCCGGGGGCCCCACAGATACGCAGTATTTT. It yields the protein CASSPGGPTDTQYF.

The chain is built from TRBV7-9 and TRBJ1-1; D gene ambiguous. Trimming removed 4 bases from V and 2 bases from J, with 8 bases in between. The germline V gene encodes CDR1 SEHNR and CDR2 FQNEAQ (reference sequence). This CDR3 has 13 residues. For the CDR3, the DNA is TGTGCCAGCAGCTCGAACTATAACACTGAAGCTTTCTTT. Protein: CASSSNYNTEAFF.

The chain links TRBV5-6 to TRBJ2-6; D call uncertain. The CDR3 totals 15 residues. Germline CDR1 reads SGHDT; CDR2 reads YYEEEE. V gave up 4 bases and J gave up 0 bases, with 8 bases separating them. In DNA form, the CDR3 reads TGTGCCAGCAGCGGAACGTTCTCTGGGGCCAACGTCCTGACTTTC. Residues: CASSGTFSGANVLTF. Drawing the rest from reference TRBV5-6 and TRBJ2-6, the complete variable domain is DAGVTQSPTHLIKTRGQQVTLRCSPKSGHDTVSWYQQALGQGPQFIFQYYEEEERQRGNFPDRFSGHQFPNYSSELNVNALLLGDSALYLCASSGTFSGANVLTFGAGSRLTVL.

Points on this clone: This same CDR3 is encoded by further DNA sequences in the sample. The chain is built from TRBV30 and TRBJ1-2, with D possibly matching TRBD1 (6 bases). The CDR3 totals 13 residues. From germline, CDR1 is GTSNPN and CDR2 SVGIG (reference sequence). The V end lost 3 bases, the J end lost 9 bases, and 17 bases lay between the germline ends. The CDR3 spells CAWSIPPTGRYTF. The CDR3 DNA is TGTGCCTGGAGCATCCCCCCGACAGGTCGCTACACCTTC.